The rows below give T cell receptor beta chains drawn from one sample of a study of chemoradiotherapy in HPV16-positive cancers. TCRdb's copy holds only in-frame clones and misses some; the assay was immunoSEQ multiplex PCR. Among 20,000 to 30,000 clones, approximately 84% were seen once, and the ten largest hold 4.5%. The sample here was blood, taken from a patient who underwent chemoradiotherapy. The source of these receptors is a human donor with HPV-associated anogenital cancer. Both conserved end residues are part of each CDR3. The D gene is left open where the match is weak. Only some rows state a clone size, as once, few, many or a class for expanded clones.

v_gene: TRBV12-5
len: 18
abundance: NA
j_gene: TRBJ2-1
d_gene: TRBD2
CDR3nt: TGTGCTAGTGGTTTAGGGACTAGCGGGACCGGCTCCTACAATGAGCAGTTCTTC
CDR3aa: CASGLGTSGTGSYNEQFF

v_gene: TRBV30
len: 15
abundance: NA
j_gene: TRBJ1-2
d_gene: TRBD1
CDR3nt: TGTGCCTGGAGTCGACCAGGGACAGTCAACTATGGCTACACCTTC
CDR3aa: CAWSRPGTVNYGYTF

v_gene: TRBV9
len: 12
abundance: NA
j_gene: TRBJ2-3
d_gene: NA
CDR3nt: TGTGCCAGCAGCGTAATGGCAGATACGCAGTATTTT
CDR3aa: CASSVMADTQYF

v_gene: TRBV9
len: 18
abundance: NA
j_gene: TRBJ2-1
d_gene: TRBD2
CDR3nt: TGTGCCAGCAGCGTATCGGGAGCGGGAGGTGGGTCCTACAATGAGCAGTTCTTC
CDR3aa: CASSVSGAGGGSYNEQFF

v_gene: TRBV19
len: 15
abundance: NA
j_gene: TRBJ2-7
d_gene: NA
CDR3nt: TGTGCCAGTATGAACATCAGGCAATTTCCCTACGAGCAGTACTTC
CDR3aa: CASMNIRQFPYEQYF

v_gene: TRBV18
len: 18
abundance: NA
j_gene: TRBJ1-5
d_gene: TRBD1
CDR3nt: TGTGCCAGCTCACCAAGGGGACAGCCCGGTCTAAGCAATCAGCCCCAGCATTTT
CDR3aa: CASSPRGQPGLSNQPQHF

v_gene: TRBV5-1
len: 12
abundance: NA
j_gene: TRBJ2-7
d_gene: NA
CDR3nt: TGCGCCAGCAGCTCAGGGGTTGACGAGCAGTACTTC
CDR3aa: CASSSGVDEQYF

v_gene: TRBV10-3
len: 14
abundance: once
j_gene: TRBJ2-7
d_gene: TRBD1
CDR3nt: TGTGCCATCAGTGAGCCCGGGACAGGGAACAAACAGTACTTC
CDR3aa: CAISEPGTGNKQYF

v_gene: TRBV5-4
len: 15
abundance: NA
j_gene: TRBJ2-2
d_gene: NA
CDR3nt: TGTGCCAGCAGCTTGGGCCGGAGCGGGACCGGGGAGCTGTTTTTT
CDR3aa: CASSLGRSGTGELFF

v_gene: TRBV15
len: 13
abundance: NA
j_gene: TRBJ1-1
d_gene: TRBD1
CDR3nt: TGTGCCACCAGCAGACAGGGGGATACTGAAGCTTTCTTT
CDR3aa: CATSRQGDTEAFF

v_gene: TRBV13
len: 14
abundance: NA
j_gene: TRBJ1-3
d_gene: NA
CDR3nt: TGTGCCAGCAGCTTAAAAGGGTCAGGAAACACCATATATTTT
CDR3aa: CASSLKGSGNTIYF

v_gene: TRBV5-4
len: 13
abundance: NA
j_gene: TRBJ1-2
d_gene: NA
CDR3nt: TGTGCCAGCCCAGCATCGGGGCGCAATGGCTACACCTTC
CDR3aa: CASPASGRNGYTF

v_gene: TRBV7-9
len: 14
abundance: NA
j_gene: TRBJ2-5
d_gene: NA
CDR3nt: TGTGCCAGCAGCTTAACAGGAGTTCGAGAGACCCAGTACTTC
CDR3aa: CASSLTGVRETQYF

v_gene: TRBV10-3
len: 13
abundance: NA
j_gene: TRBJ1-5
d_gene: NA
CDR3nt: TGTGCCATCAGGAGACAGAGCAATCAGCCCCAGCATTTT
CDR3aa: CAIRRQSNQPQHF

v_gene: TRBV5-5
len: 13
abundance: NA
j_gene: TRBJ1-5
d_gene: NA
CDR3nt: TGTGCCAGCAGCTTGTGGTATTCTCAGCCCCAGCATTTT
CDR3aa: CASSLWYSQPQHF

v_gene: TRBV4-3
len: 16
abundance: NA
j_gene: TRBJ2-2
d_gene: TRBD1
CDR3nt: TGCGCCAGCAGCCAAGACGGACAGGGGGCCCCCGGGGAGCTGTTTTTT
CDR3aa: CASSQDGQGAPGELFF

v_gene: TRBV5-1
len: 16
abundance: medium-sized
j_gene: TRBJ2-7
d_gene: TRBD2
CDR3nt: TGCGCCAGCAGCTTAAGGGTGGGGACTAGCGCGACCGAGCAGTACTTC
CDR3aa: CASSLRVGTSATEQYF

v_gene: TRBV19
len: 14
abundance: once
j_gene: TRBJ1-3
d_gene: NA
CDR3nt: TGTGCCAGTAGTATAGACCACTCTGGAAACACCATATATTTT
CDR3aa: CASSIDHSGNTIYF

v_gene: TRBV7-3
len: 16
abundance: NA
j_gene: TRBJ2-3
d_gene: TRBD2
CDR3nt: TGTGCCAGCAGCTTAGGACTAGCGGGTGTCGCAGATACGCAGTATTTT
CDR3aa: CASSLGLAGVADTQYF

v_gene: TRBV6-5
len: 13
abundance: NA
j_gene: TRBJ1-2
d_gene: NA
CDR3nt: TGTGCCAGCAGCTTTAGTACCAACTATGGCTACACCTTC
CDR3aa: CASSFSTNYGYTF

v_gene: TRBV6-5
len: 15
abundance: NA
j_gene: TRBJ1-2
d_gene: TRBD1
CDR3nt: TGTGCCAGCAGCAGGGGGCGACAATTACAGAGAGGCTACACCTTC
CDR3aa: CASSRGRQLQRGYTF

v_gene: TRBV9
len: 12
abundance: once
j_gene: TRBJ2-1
d_gene: TRBD2
CDR3nt: TGTGCCAGCAGCCCCGGGGGGGATGAGCAGTTCTTC
CDR3aa: CASSPGGDEQFF

v_gene: TRBV14
len: 13
abundance: NA
j_gene: TRBJ2-7
d_gene: NA
CDR3nt: TGTGCCAGCAGCCAAGGAAACTCCTACGAGCAGTACTTC
CDR3aa: CASSQGNSYEQYF

v_gene: TRBV5-1
len: 13
abundance: NA
j_gene: TRBJ1-2
d_gene: NA
CDR3nt: TGCGCCAGCAGTCGGGGAGTACCTCCGGGCTACACCTTC
CDR3aa: CASSRGVPPGYTF

v_gene: TRBV7-9
len: 17
abundance: once
j_gene: TRBJ2-6
d_gene: TRBD1
CDR3nt: TGTGCCAGCAGCTTAGGGAGACAGGGGGCTGGGGCCAACGTCCTGACTTTC
CDR3aa: CASSLGRQGAGANVLTF

v_gene: TRBV6-5
len: 16
abundance: NA
j_gene: TRBJ2-5
d_gene: TRBD1
CDR3nt: TGTGCCAGCAGTTACACCGGGACAGTTCAGAGGGAGACCCAGTACTTC
CDR3aa: CASSYTGTVQRETQYF

v_gene: TRBV19
len: 15
abundance: NA
j_gene: TRBJ1-1
d_gene: NA
CDR3nt: TGTGCCAGTAGTATAGCCGGGACACCCAACACTGAAGCTTTCTTT
CDR3aa: CASSIAGTPNTEAFF

v_gene: TRBV6-1
len: 16
abundance: few
j_gene: TRBJ2-1
d_gene: NA
CDR3nt: TGTGCCAGCAGTGATTCTGCGGGGGCGGGCTACAATGAGCAGTTCTTC
CDR3aa: CASSDSAGAGYNEQFF

v_gene: TRBV5-1
len: 11
abundance: NA
j_gene: TRBJ1-1
d_gene: NA
CDR3nt: TGCGCCAGCAGCCTAGACAGTGAAGCTTTCTTT
CDR3aa: CASSLDSEAFF

v_gene: TRBV20-1
len: 11
abundance: once
j_gene: TRBJ1-1
d_gene: NA
CDR3nt: TGCAGTGCTGCCAGAGTAGGTGAAGCTTTCTTT
CDR3aa: CSAARVGEAFF

v_gene: TRBV4-3
len: 16
abundance: NA
j_gene: TRBJ2-1
d_gene: NA
CDR3nt: TGCGCCAGCAGCCAAGGGCTTGAGGGCGGATGGGGGTGGCAGTTCTTC
CDR3aa: CASSQGLEGGWGWQFF

v_gene: TRBV5-4
len: 15
abundance: NA
j_gene: TRBJ1-4
d_gene: TRBD1
CDR3nt: TGTGCCAGCAGCCGACAGGGGAGCATGTCGGAAAAACTGTTTTTT
CDR3aa: CASSRQGSMSEKLFF

v_gene: TRBV11-1
len: 15
abundance: NA
j_gene: TRBJ2-7
d_gene: NA
CDR3nt: TGTGCCAGCAGCCCGGAGGGCCGGGACAGCTACGAGCAGTACTTC
CDR3aa: CASSPEGRDSYEQYF

v_gene: TRBV9
len: 15
abundance: NA
j_gene: TRBJ2-1
d_gene: TRBD2
CDR3nt: TGTGCCAGCAGCATCTCTAGCGGGAGGAGCAATGAGCAGTTCTTC
CDR3aa: CASSISSGRSNEQFF

v_gene: TRBV30
len: 14
abundance: NA
j_gene: TRBJ1-2
d_gene: NA
CDR3nt: TGTGCCTGGGAACCAAAGGGGGGAAACTATGGCTACACCTTC
CDR3aa: CAWEPKGGNYGYTF

v_gene: TRBV19
len: 15
abundance: once
j_gene: TRBJ2-7
d_gene: NA
CDR3nt: TGTGCCAGTAGTAGACCCGGGCATCTATCCTACGAGCAGTACTTC
CDR3aa: CASSRPGHLSYEQYF

v_gene: TRBV4-1
len: 15
abundance: NA
j_gene: TRBJ1-2
d_gene: NA
CDR3nt: TGCGCCAGCAGCCAAGATGACAAAGCTAACTATGGCTACACCTTC
CDR3aa: CASSQDDKANYGYTF

v_gene: TRBV19
len: 14
abundance: NA
j_gene: TRBJ2-7
d_gene: TRBD1
CDR3nt: TGTGCCAGTAGTATTGCAGGGGGCAGCTACGAGCAGTACTTC
CDR3aa: CASSIAGGSYEQYF

v_gene: TRBV6-6
len: 14
abundance: few
j_gene: TRBJ2-1
d_gene: NA
CDR3nt: TGTGCCAGCAGCTCACTTGAGGGGCGGGGTGAGCAGTTCTTC
CDR3aa: CASSSLEGRGEQFF

v_gene: TRBV4-2
len: 15
abundance: NA
j_gene: TRBJ1-4
d_gene: TRBD1
CDR3nt: TGTGCCAGCAGCCATGCAGCAGGGGGAGACGAAAAACTGTTTTTT
CDR3aa: CASSHAAGGDEKLFF

v_gene: TRBV18
len: 15
abundance: medium-sized
j_gene: TRBJ1-6
d_gene: TRBD1
CDR3nt: TGTGCCAGCTCACCTAAGACAGGGATTAATTCACCCCTCCACTTT
CDR3aa: CASSPKTGINSPLHF

v_gene: TRBV5-4
len: 14
abundance: NA
j_gene: TRBJ1-2
d_gene: TRBD1
CDR3nt: TGTGCCAGCAGGCTTAGACAGGGAGTCTATGGCTACACCTTC
CDR3aa: CASRLRQGVYGYTF